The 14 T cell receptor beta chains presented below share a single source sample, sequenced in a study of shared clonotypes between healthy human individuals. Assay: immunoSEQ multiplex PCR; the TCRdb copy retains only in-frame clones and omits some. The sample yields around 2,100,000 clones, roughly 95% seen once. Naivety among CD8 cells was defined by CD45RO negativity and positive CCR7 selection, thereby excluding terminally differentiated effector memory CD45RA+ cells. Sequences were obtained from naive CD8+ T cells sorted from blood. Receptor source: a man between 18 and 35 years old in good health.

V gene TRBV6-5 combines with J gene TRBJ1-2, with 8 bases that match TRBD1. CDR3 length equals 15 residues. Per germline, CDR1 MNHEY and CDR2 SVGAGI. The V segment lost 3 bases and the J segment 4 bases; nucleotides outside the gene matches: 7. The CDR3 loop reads CASSYETGDVYGYTF. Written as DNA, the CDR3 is TGTGCCAGCAGTTATGAGACAGGGGACGTCTATGGCTACACCTTC.

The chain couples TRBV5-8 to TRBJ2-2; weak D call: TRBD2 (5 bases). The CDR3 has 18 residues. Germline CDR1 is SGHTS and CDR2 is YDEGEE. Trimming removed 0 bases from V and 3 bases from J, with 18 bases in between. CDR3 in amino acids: CASSLGTASAGYTGELFF. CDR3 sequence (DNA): TGTGCCAGCAGCTTGGGTACAGCCTCGGCGGGTTACACCGGGGAGCTGTTTTTT.

The CDR3 here is CASSPSFGESTYEQYF. CDR3 sequence (DNA): TGTGCCAGCAGTCCGTCATTTGGGGAAAGTACCTACGAGCAGTACTTC. This rearrangement joins TRBV27 to TRBJ2-7; no definite D call. The CDR3 spans 16 residues. Germline CDR1 MNHEY, CDR2 SMNVEV (reference sequence). Trimming cost V 5 bases and J 2 bases, with 19 bases left between them.

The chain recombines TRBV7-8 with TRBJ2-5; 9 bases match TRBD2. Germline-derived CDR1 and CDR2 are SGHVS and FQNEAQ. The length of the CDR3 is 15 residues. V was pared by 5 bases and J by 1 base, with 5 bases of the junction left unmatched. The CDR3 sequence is CASSDSGSLQETQYF. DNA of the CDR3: TGTGCCAGCAGCGATAGCGGGAGCCTCCAAGAGACCCAGTACTTC.

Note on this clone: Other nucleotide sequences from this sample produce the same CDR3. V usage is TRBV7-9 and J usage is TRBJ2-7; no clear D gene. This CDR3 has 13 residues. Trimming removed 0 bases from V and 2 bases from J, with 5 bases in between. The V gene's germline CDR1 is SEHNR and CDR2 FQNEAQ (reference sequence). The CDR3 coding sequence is TGTGCCAGCAGCTTAGCTCTGACCTACGAGCAGTACTTC. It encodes CASSLALTYEQYF. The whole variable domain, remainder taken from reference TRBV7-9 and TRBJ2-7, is DTGVSQNPRHKITKRGQNVTFRCDPISEHNRLYWYRQTLGQGPEFLTYFQNEAQLEKSRLLSDRFSAERPKGSFSTLEIQRTEQGDSAMYLCASSLALTYEQYFGPGTRLTVT.

CDR3 nucleotides: TGTGCCAGCAGCTTTGGGGGACCCAGCTACGAGCAGTACTTC. It codes for CASSFGGPSYEQYF. V gene TRBV5-5 combines with J gene TRBJ2-7; TRBD1 or TRBD2 may be the D gene (5 bases each). Germline CDR1 SGHKS, CDR2 YYEKEE (reference sequence). V shed 2 bases and J shed 3 bases, with 12 bases lying between them. The CDR3 contains 14 residues.

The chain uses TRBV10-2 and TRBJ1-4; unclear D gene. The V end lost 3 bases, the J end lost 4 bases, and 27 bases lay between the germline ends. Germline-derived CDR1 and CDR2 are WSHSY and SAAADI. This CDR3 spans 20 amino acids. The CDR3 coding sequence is TGCGCCAGCAGTGAACCGAAAAGTATCGCAACTAGTCCCTTTAATGAAAAACTGTTTTTT. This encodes CASSEPKSIATSPFNEKLFF.

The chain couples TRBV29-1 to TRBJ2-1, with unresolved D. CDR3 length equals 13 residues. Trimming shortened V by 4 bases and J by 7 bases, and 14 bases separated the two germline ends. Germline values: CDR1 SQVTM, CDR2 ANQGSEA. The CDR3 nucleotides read TGCAGCGTTGTAACCCCTAACCTGAATGAGCAGTTCTTC. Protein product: CSVVTPNLNEQFF.

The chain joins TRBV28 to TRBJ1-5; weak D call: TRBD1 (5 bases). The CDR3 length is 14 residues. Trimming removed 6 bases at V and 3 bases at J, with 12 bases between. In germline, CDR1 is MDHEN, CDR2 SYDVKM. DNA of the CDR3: TGTGCCAGCAGGGGGGACTTCGACAATCAGCCCCAGCATTTT. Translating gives CASRGDFDNQPQHF.

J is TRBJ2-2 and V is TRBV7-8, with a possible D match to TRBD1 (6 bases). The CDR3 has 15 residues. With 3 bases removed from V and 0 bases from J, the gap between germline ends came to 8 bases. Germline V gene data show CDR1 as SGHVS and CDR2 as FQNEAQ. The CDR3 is CASSFTGSNTGELFF. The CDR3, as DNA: TGTGCCAGCAGCTTTACAGGGTCGAACACCGGGGAGCTGTTTTTT. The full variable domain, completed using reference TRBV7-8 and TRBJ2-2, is GAGVSQSPRYKVAKRGQDVALRCDPISGHVSLFWYQQALGQGPEFLTYFQNEAQLDKSGLPSDRFFAERPEGSVSTLKIQRTQQEDSAVYLCASSFTGSNTGELFFGEGSRLTVL.

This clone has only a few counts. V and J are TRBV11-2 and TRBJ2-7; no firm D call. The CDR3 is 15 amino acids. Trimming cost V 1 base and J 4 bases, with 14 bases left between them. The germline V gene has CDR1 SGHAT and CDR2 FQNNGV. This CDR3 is CASSLVAAVIYEQYF. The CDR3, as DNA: TGTGCCAGCAGCTTAGTGGCCGCAGTCATTTACGAGCAGTACTTC.

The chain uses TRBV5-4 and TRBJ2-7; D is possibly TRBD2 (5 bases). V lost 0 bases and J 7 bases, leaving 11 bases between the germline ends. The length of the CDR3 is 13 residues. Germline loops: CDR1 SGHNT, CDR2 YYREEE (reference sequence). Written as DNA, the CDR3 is TGTGCCAGCAGCTTGGGGCTAGCTAATGAGCAGTACTTC. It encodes CASSLGLANEQYF.

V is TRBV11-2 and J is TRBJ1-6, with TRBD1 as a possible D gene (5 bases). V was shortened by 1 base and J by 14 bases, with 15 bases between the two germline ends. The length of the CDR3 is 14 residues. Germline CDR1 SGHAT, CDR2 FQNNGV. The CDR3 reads CASSLAGGISALHF. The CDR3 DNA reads TGTGCCAGCAGCTTAGCCGGGGGTATTAGCGCCCTCCACTTT.

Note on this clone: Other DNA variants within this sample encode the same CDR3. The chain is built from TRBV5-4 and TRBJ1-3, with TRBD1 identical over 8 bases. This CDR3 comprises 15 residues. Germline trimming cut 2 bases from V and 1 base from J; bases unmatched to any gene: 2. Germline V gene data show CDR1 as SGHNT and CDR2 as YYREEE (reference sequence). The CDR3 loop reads CASSFQGASGNTIYF. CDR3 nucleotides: TGTGCCAGCAGCTTTCAGGGGGCGTCTGGAAACACCATATATTTT.